The 2 T cell receptor beta chains in this list originate from one sample, sequenced in a study of OX40 agonist ivuxolimab in advanced cancers. Clones were sequenced by immunoSEQ multiplex PCR, and TCRdb holds only the in-frame ones, with some missing. The sample lists some 99,000 clones, less than 95% occurring once. The source was CD4+ or CD8+ T cells sorted from blood, collected in a trial of the OX40 agonist ivuxolimab. The receptors derive from an adult with an advanced solid tumor such as melanoma, head and neck, liver or kidney cancer.

The V call is TRBV18, the J call TRBJ2-7; 9 bases map to TRBD1. The ends lost 3 bases at V and 1 base at J; junction bases unmatched: 13. CDR1 is KGHSH, CDR2 LQKENI, per germline. The CDR3 extends over 18 amino acids. The CDR3 region has the DNA TGTGCCAGCTCACCTTCCCTACAACAGGGGGCAAGGTCCTACGAGCAGTACTTC. Its translation: CASSPSLQQGARSYEQYF.

This clone was observed a single time. The chain uses TRBV4-3 and TRBJ1-5; the match to TRBD1 covers 7 bases. Germline values: CDR1 LGHNA, CDR2 YSLEER. V lost 0 bases to trimming and J lost 3 bases; unmatched junction nucleotides: 14. The CDR3 extends over 19 amino acids. CDR3 in DNA: TGCGCCAGCAGCCAAGAAGGGCCCTTGGCAGGGGGGGACAATCAGCCCCAGCATTTT. As protein: CASSQEGPLAGGDNQPQHF.